Below, 15 T cell receptor beta chains from the same sample are listed, as sequenced in a study of blood T cells in healthy people across ages. Primers used in a second PCR of about 7 to 11 cycles were a sample-barcoded 5' primer and a J-beta primer mix. TCRdb analysed the 5' RACE reads with MiXCR anew, one entry per CDR3 protein. Of approximately 810,000 distinct CDR3 sequences in the sample, 25% to 35% were seen once. The source material was blood. These receptors were taken from a woman older than 75 in good health.

This clonotype was observed a few times. The V call is TRBV14, the J call TRBJ2-1, with D tentatively TRBD1 (5 bases). This CDR3 comprises 13 residues. V was pared by 8 bases and J by 4 bases, with 12 bases between. CDR1 is SGHDN and CDR2 is FVKESK in the germline V gene. CDR3 in DNA: TGTGCCAGCCCAACAGGAAGTTACAATGAGCAGTTCTTC. This sequence encodes CASPTGSYNEQFF. The full variable domain, in which reference TRBV14 and TRBJ2-1 provide the parts outside the CDR3, is EAGVTQFPSHSVIEKGQTVTLRCDPISGHDNLYWYRRVMGKEIKFLLHFVKESKQDESGMPNNRFLAERTGGTYSTLKVQPAELEDSGVYFCASPTGSYNEQFFGPGTRLTVL.

With regard to this clonotype: A much larger clonotype is one base distant, so this may be a read error. CDR3 region: CASSVAHPGLAGMSDTQYF. CDR3 bases: TGTGCCAGCAGCGTCGCCCACCCGGGACTAGCGGGAATGTCAGATACGCAGTATTTT. V usage is TRBV5-6 and J usage is TRBJ2-3; 13 bases map to TRBD2. CDR1 and CDR2 from the germline V gene are SGHDT and YYEEEE. Trimming removed 4 bases from V and 4 bases from J; junction bases left unmatched: 15. This CDR3 is built from 19 residues. Supplemented by reference TRBV5-6 and TRBJ2-3, the full variable domain reads DAGVTQSPTHLIKTRGQQVTLRCSPKSGHDTVSWYQQALGQGPQFIFQYYEEEERQRGNFPDRFSGHQFPNYSSELNVNALLLGDSALYLCASSVAHPGLAGMSDTQYFGPGTRLTVL.

In this sample, this clonotype turned up once. V and J are TRBV7-9 and TRBJ2-5, with 7 positions matching TRBD1. In germline, CDR1 is SEHNR, CDR2 FQNEAQ (reference sequence). The J segment lost 11 bases and the V segment lost 5 bases, leaving 17 bases of the junction unmatched. This CDR3 is 15 amino acids long. The DNA for the CDR3 is TGTGCCAGCAGCCCTAACAGGGGTGCCTACAATGAGCAGTACTTC. Translated, it gives CASSPNRGAYNEQYF.

This clonotype showed up many times. The chain recombines TRBV27 with TRBJ2-5; 7 bases align to TRBD1. There are 14 residues in the CDR3. V shed 4 bases and J 3 bases; nucleotides not matched to a gene: 5. CDR1 and CDR2 (germline): MNHEY, SMNVEV (reference sequence). The CDR3 region is CASSSGDREETQYF. The CDR3 DNA reads TGTGCCAGCAGTTCAGGCGACAGGGAAGAGACCCAGTACTTC.

This clonotype was found many times. The rearrangement links TRBV6-6 to TRBJ2-1; TRBD1 matches 9 bases. The CDR3 runs 13 residues. CDR1 and CDR2 from the germline V gene are MNHNY and SVGAGI (reference sequence). J lost 9 bases, V lost 5 bases, and 5 bases had no gene match. In DNA form, the CDR3 reads TGTGCCAGCAGTCCTGACAGGGGGTCTGAGCAGTTCTTC. Protein product: CASSPDRGSEQFF.

The chain joins TRBV30 to TRBJ1-2, with D perhaps TRBD1 (5 bases). Germline values: CDR1 GTSNPN, CDR2 SVGIG (reference sequence). V was clipped by 5 bases and J by 5 bases, with 18 bases between them. This CDR3 is 14 amino acids long. CDR3 loop: CAWGRTGLGYGYTF. CDR3 coding DNA: TGTGCCTGGGGGCGAACAGGACTTGGGTATGGCTACACCTTC.

Many counts were recorded for this clonotype. The chain has TRBV7-6 and TRBJ2-5, with 11 positions matching TRBD2. With V trimmed by 5 bases and J by 0 bases, 8 bases remained unmatched. CDR1 is SGHVS and CDR2 is FNYEAQ in the germline V gene. The CDR3 extends over 17 amino acids. CDR3 loop: CASSPIIAGGNQETQYF. The CDR3 region has the DNA TGTGCCAGCAGCCCCATCATAGCGGGGGGGAACCAAGAGACCCAGTACTTC.

The rearrangement links TRBV2 to TRBJ2-1; 9 bases match TRBD2. The V gene's germline CDR1 is SNHLY and CDR2 FYNNEI. V gave up 7 bases and J gave up 12 bases; unmatched junction bases: 13. This CDR3 has 14 amino acids. The CDR3 here is CASTVSGGLSGQFF. CDR3 DNA sequence: TGTGCCAGCACGGTTAGCGGGGGCCTCTCAGGGCAGTTCTTC.

This clonotype was observed many times. The CDR3 loop reads CATSEEEAGSYTQYF. For the CDR3, the DNA is TGTGCCACCAGTGAAGAAGAAGCAGGGTCCTATACGCAGTATTTT. The chain joins TRBV24-1 to TRBJ2-3; tentative D call: TRBD1 (5 bases). This CDR3 region has 15 residues. CDR1 and CDR2 from the germline V gene are KGHDR and SFDVKD. The V and J ends lost 4 bases and 7 bases respectively, with 17 bases between them.

This clonotype showed up many times. The chain joins TRBV12-3 or TRBV12-4 to TRBJ2-7, with D possibly called TRBD1 or TRBD2 (6 bases each). CDR3 length: 16 residues. V lost 3 bases, J lost 4 bases, and 19 bases lay in between. This CDR3 is CASSFWGVQGPYEQYF. For the CDR3, the DNA is TGTGCCAGCAGTTTCTGGGGGGTACAGGGTCCGTACGAGCAGTACTTC.

This clonotype was counted between two and nine times. The rearrangement uses TRBV6-1 and TRBJ1-1; D is uncertain. This CDR3 is built from 15 residues. Germline loops: CDR1 MNHNS, CDR2 SASEGT. V lost 4 bases and J lost 0, with 12 bases in between. The CDR3 nucleotides are TGTGCCAGCAGTGCCAAAAAGACCGTGAACACTGAAGCTTTCTTT. This sequence encodes CASSAKKTVNTEAFF.

The V call is TRBV3-1, the J call TRBJ1-5; the D gene is possibly TRBD1 (5 bases). The V gene's germline CDR1 is LGHDT and CDR2 YNNKEL (reference sequence). This CDR3 has 15 residues. V lost 1 base to trimming and J lost 1 base, with 8 bases between them. For the CDR3, the DNA is TGTGCCAGCAGCCAAGGGGGCAAGAGCAATCAGCCCCAGCATTTT. Translated: CASSQGGKSNQPQHF.

Only a few counts were recorded for this clonotype. The CDR3 reads CASSPSRDWSSRELFF. The CDR3 DNA reads as TGTGCCAGCAGCCCCTCGCGGGACTGGAGCTCCCGGGAGCTGTTTTTT. The rearrangement uses TRBV6-1 and TRBJ2-2; tentatively, D is TRBD2 (6 bases). The CDR3 is 16 residues long. V was pared by 6 bases and J by 9 bases, with 23 bases between. Germline V gives CDR1 MNHNS, CDR2 SASEGT.

The gene calls are TRBV6-1 and TRBJ1-4; 7 bases agree with TRBD1. J gave up 4 bases and V 6 bases, and 5 bases lay outside the gene matches. The CDR3 spans 14 residues. The V gene's germline CDR1 is MNHNS and CDR2 SASEGT. The CDR3 loop is CASRGDSLNEKLFF. The CDR3 region has the DNA TGTGCCAGCAGGGGGGACAGCCTTAATGAAAAACTGTTTTTT.

The genes are TRBV20-1 and TRBJ1-5; possibly TRBD1 for D (6 bases). In germline, CDR1 is DFQATT, CDR2 SNEGSKA (reference sequence). The CDR3 is made up of 15 amino acids. V was cut by 2 bases and J by 3 bases, with 14 bases left in between. CDR3 region: CSARLRGHNNQPQHF. The DNA for the CDR3 is TGCAGTGCTAGATTGCGGGGACATAACAATCAGCCCCAGCATTTT.